This entry lists 21 T cell receptor beta chains sequenced from one sample in a study of OX40 agonist ivuxolimab in advanced cancers. Libraries were prepared by immunoSEQ multiplex PCR; TCRdb keeps only in-frame clonotypes and omits some of them. Of about 40,000 clones listed, 88% are singletons. This specimen was CD4+ or CD8+ T cells sorted from blood, taken in a trial of the OX40 agonist ivuxolimab. These receptors were obtained from an adult with an advanced solid tumor such as melanoma, head and neck, liver or kidney cancer.

This rearrangement joins TRBV12-2 to TRBJ2-1. TRBV12-2 has pseudogene status. This CDR3 spans 12 amino acids. The CDR3 sequence: CASRPPFGEQFF. In nucleotides, the CDR3 is TGTGCAAGTCGCCCCCCGTTTGGGGAGCAGTTCTTC.

Here the CDR3 DNA reads TGTGCCAGTTCCAGGGAGGGACAGAATACCTACGAGCAGTACTTC. Its translation: CASSREGQNTYEQYF. The gene calls are TRBV2 and TRBJ2-7; D may correspond to TRBD1 or TRBD2 (7 bases each). CDR1 SNHLY and CDR2 FYNNEI come from the germline V gene. V lost 9 bases to trimming and J lost 2 bases, with 20 bases between them. The CDR3 has 15 amino acids.

The chain combines TRBV27 with TRBJ1-2; no reliable D call. V lost 5 bases, J lost 8 bases, and 15 bases lay in between. This CDR3 is built from 13 residues. Germline assignment: CDR1 MNHEY and CDR2 SMNVEV (reference sequence). CDR3 sequence (DNA): TGTGCCAGCAGTCCGCTGGGATCTAAAGGCTACACCTTC. This translates into CASSPLGSKGYTF.

This clone was seen a single time. The CDR3 sequence: CASSHTTGTGGETGYTF. Here the CDR3 DNA reads TGTGCCAGCAGCCATACTACCGGGACAGGGGGCGAGACAGGCTACACCTTC. The chain recombines TRBV14 with TRBJ1-2; 12 bases are a match to TRBD1. The V segment lost 3 bases and the J segment 8 bases; nucleotides outside the gene matches: 13. CDR3 size: 17 residues. Germline V gene sequence: CDR1 SGHDN, CDR2 FVKESK.

V usage is TRBV30 and J usage is TRBJ1-1; D possibly corresponds to TRBD1 (5 bases). CDR1 is GTSNPN, CDR2 SVGIG, per germline (reference sequence). Deletions cut 5 bases from V and 4 bases from J, with 11 bases between. The CDR3 totals 12 residues. CDR3 sequence: CAWSRGPTEAFF. The CDR3 DNA follows: TGTGCCTGGTCCCGGGGCCCCACTGAAGCTTTCTTT.

The rearrangement joins TRBV18 to TRBJ1-4, with D tentatively TRBD1 (6 bases). The CDR3 sequence is 16 residues long. Trimming pared 2 bases from V and 7 bases from J, leaving 17 bases between. Germline CDR1 KGHSH, CDR2 LQKENI. CDR3 nucleotides: TGTGCCAGCTCACCAGAACAGGGACTCATGGGTGAAAAACTGTTTTTT. Its translation: CASSPEQGLMGEKLFF. The full variable domain, in which reference TRBV18 and TRBJ1-4 provide the parts outside the CDR3, is NAGVMQNPRHLVRRRGQEARLRCSPMKGHSHVYWYRQLPEEGLKFMVYLQKENIIDESGMPKERFSAEFPKEGPSILRIQQVVRGDSAAYFCASSPEQGLMGEKLFFGSGTQLSVL.

The chain employs TRBV6-5 and TRBJ1-2, with a tentative D call TRBD1 (5 bases). Germline V lookup: CDR1 MNHEY, CDR2 SVGAGI. The CDR3 is made up of 15 amino acids. With 6 bases removed from V and 6 bases from J, the gap between germline ends came to 20 bases. The CDR3 nucleotides read TGTGCCAGCAGGCCAAATAGACAGAGACCTAATGGCTACACCTTC. Translated, it gives CASRPNRQRPNGYTF.

In this sample, this clone turned up once. The chain uses TRBV2 and TRBJ2-1; 15 nucleotides agree with TRBD2. The junction had 7 bases not matched to a gene; V was cut back by 6 bases and J by 7 bases. The germline CDR1 and CDR2 sequences are SNHLY and FYNNEI. This CDR3 comprises 16 residues. The CDR3 region has the DNA TGTGCCAGCAGGGACGGGACTAGCGGGAGGAGGAATGAGCAGTTCTTC. Translation gives CASRDGTSGRRNEQFF.

The chain links TRBV4-2 to TRBJ2-1; TRBD2 aligns across 9 bases. The CDR3 covers 17 residues. V was clipped by 0 bases and J by 8 bases; unmatched bases: 11. Per germline, CDR1 LGHNA and CDR2 YNFKEQ. The CDR3 DNA is TGTGCCAGCAGCCAAGAGGCAGCGGGGGGCCTACAGCATGAGCAGTTCTTC. It encodes CASSQEAAGGLQHEQFF.

The V and J genes are TRBV4-1 and TRBJ2-7; D is unclear. Germline values: CDR1 MGHRA, CDR2 YSYEKL. This CDR3 region has 11 residues. Trimming pared 1 base from V and 6 bases from J, leaving 4 bases between. For the CDR3, the DNA is TGCGCCAGCAGCCAAGGATCCGAGCAGTACTTC. It is translated as CASSQGSEQYF.

The chain combines TRBV28 with TRBJ1-5, with D unclear. The CDR3 sequence is 11 residues long. Germline V gene sequence: CDR1 MDHEN, CDR2 SYDVKM. The V end lost 3 bases, the J end lost 6 bases, and 3 bases lay between the germline ends. CDR3 region: CASSFSQPQHF. The CDR3 nucleotides read TGTGCCAGCAGTTTTAGTCAGCCCCAGCATTTT.

The chain has TRBV6-4 and TRBJ2-3; 10 positions agree with TRBD1. The V gene's germline CDR1 is MRHNA and CDR2 SNTAGT. CDR3 length: 15 residues. The V and J ends lost 0 bases and 4 bases, in that order; junction bases with no gene match: 1. CDR3 region: CASSDSTGGADTQYF. The CDR3 DNA sequence: TGTGCCAGCAGTGACTCGACAGGGGGCGCAGATACGCAGTATTTT.

This clone is medium-sized in the sample. This chain connects TRBV6-6 to TRBJ2-7; D may match TRBD1 or TRBD2 (6 bases each). This CDR3 contains 11 residues. The germline V gene encodes CDR1 MNHNY and CDR2 SVGAGI (reference sequence). V lost 10 bases and J lost 6, with 13 bases in between. CDR3 in DNA: TGTGCCACGGTAGGGGGGCCCGAGCAGTACTTC. It translates to CATVGGPEQYF.

V usage is TRBV7-9 and J usage is TRBJ2-2; unclear D gene. The germline CDR1 and CDR2 sequences are SEHNR and FQNEAQ (reference sequence). V was trimmed by 2 bases and J by 5 bases, leaving 0 bases between them. The CDR3 runs 11 residues. CDR3 residues: CASSLTGELFF. DNA of the CDR3: TGTGCCAGCAGCTTAACCGGGGAGCTGTTTTTT.

CDR3 loop: CASSLTEEAFF. Here the CDR3 DNA reads TGTGCCAGCAGTTTAACGGAGGAAGCTTTCTTT. The V gene is TRBV28, the J gene TRBJ1-1; D remains ambiguous. The CDR3 loop spans 11 amino acids. V lost 2 bases to trimming and J lost 8 bases, with 6 bases between them. Germline CDR1 and CDR2: MDHEN and SYDVKM. The variable domain in full, completed from reference TRBV28 and TRBJ1-1, reads DVKVTQSSRYLVKRTGEKVFLECVQDMDHENMFWYRQDPGLGLRLIYFSYDVKMKEKGDIPEGYSVSREKKERFSLILESASTNQTSMYLCASSLTEEAFFGQGTRLTVV.

The rearrangement joins TRBV30 to TRBJ1-1, with D maybe TRBD1 (5 bases). V shed 2 bases and J shed 5 bases, with 12 bases lying between them. The CDR3 is made up of 13 amino acids. Germline V gene data show CDR1 as GTSNPN and CDR2 as SVGIG (reference sequence). The CDR3 sequence is CAWSPTRGTEAFF. CDR3 DNA sequence: TGTGCCTGGAGTCCCACTCGGGGGACTGAAGCTTTCTTT.

This chain uses TRBV6-5 with TRBJ1-2; TRBD1 matches at 7 bases. The CDR3 has 12 amino acids. V lost 11 bases to trimming and J lost 4 bases; unmatched junction nucleotides: 7. Germline assignment: CDR1 MNHEY and CDR2 SVGAGI. The CDR3 bases are TGTGCCGTACAGGGGCGCGGCTATGGCTACACCTTC. This codes for CAVQGRGYGYTF.

The gene calls are TRBV9 and TRBJ1-1; D might be TRBD1 (5 bases). This CDR3 spans 14 amino acids. CDR1 and CDR2 from the germline V gene are SGDLS and YYNGEE. V was trimmed by 3 bases and J by 4 bases, leaving 13 bases between them. The CDR3 DNA reads as TGTGCCAGCAGCGGAGGGGTTAGGGCCACTGAAGCTTTCTTT. Protein product: CASSGGVRATEAFF.

CDR3 sequence (DNA): TGCGCCAGCAGCCAAGTCCCGGACAGAACAAAAAACAATGAGCAGTTCTTC. Translating it yields CASSQVPDRTKNNEQFF. This chain links TRBV4-1 with TRBJ2-1, with D possibly being TRBD1 (6 bases). The CDR3 totals 17 residues. Germline-derived CDR1 and CDR2 are MGHRA and YSYEKL. Trimming left V 1 base short and J 5 bases short, with 18 bases between.

The rearrangement links TRBV6-5 to TRBJ1-1; D is undetermined. The CDR3 length is 15 residues. Germline loops: CDR1 MNHEY, CDR2 SVGAGI. Trimming stripped 3 bases from V and 2 bases from J, with 13 bases between. The CDR3 region is CASSYTPDANTEAFF. CDR3 nucleotides: TGTGCCAGCAGTTATACGCCGGACGCTAACACTGAAGCTTTCTTT.

The genes are TRBV7-2 and TRBJ1-3, with D unclear. V lost 3 bases to trimming and J lost 0 bases, with 15 bases between them. Germline V gene data show CDR1 as SGHTA and CDR2 as FQGNSA. The CDR3 covers 17 residues. CDR3 residues: CASSLALGGRSGNTIYF. The CDR3 DNA sequence: TGTGCCAGCAGCTTGGCCTTGGGCGGGCGCTCTGGAAACACCATATATTTT.